Each of the 14 T cell receptor beta chains below was sequenced from the same sample in a study of identical twins. TCRdb re-called the 5' RACE reads with MiXCR, one entry per CDR3 protein. This table has some 690,000 distinct CDR3 sequences, 21% appearing once. The same specimen was also included in a second study, on T cells expressing NK-cell markers.

Sequencing was performed on PBMCs. The source of these receptors is a woman aged 18 to 35 in good health.

This rearrangement joins TRBV12-3 or TRBV12-4 to TRBJ2-1; D could derive from TRBD1 or TRBD2 (5 bases each). There are 15 residues in the CDR3. The V gene lost 6 bases and the J gene lost 1 base, with 13 bases spanning the gap. The CDR3 DNA is TGTGCCAGCAGAGGGGACCACAAATCCTACAATGAGCAGTTCTTC. It is translated as CASRGDHKSYNEQFF.

The CDR3 is CASSSTGTGAFEQYF. The CDR3 nucleotides are TGTGCCAGCAGCTCCACCGGGACAGGGGCCTTCGAGCAGTACTTC. The V and J genes are TRBV12-3 or TRBV12-4 and TRBJ2-7; 10 bases are shared with TRBD1. The length of the CDR3 is 15 residues. The V and J ends lost 6 bases and 6 bases, in that order; junction bases with no gene match: 11.

Only a few counts were recorded for this clonotype. J is TRBJ2-2 and V is TRBV5-1, with unresolved D. V was cut by 4 bases and J by 3 bases, with 13 bases left in between. The CDR3 consists of 15 residues. Germline lookup yields CDR1 SGHRS and CDR2 YFSETQ. The CDR3 sequence is CASSPTSAYTGELFF. The CDR3 region has the DNA TGCGCCAGCAGCCCGACTTCCGCCTACACCGGGGAGCTGTTTTTT.

V is TRBV20-1 and J is TRBJ2-1; 10 bases align to TRBD2. The germline V gene encodes CDR1 DFQATT and CDR2 SNEGSKA (reference sequence). There are 16 residues in the CDR3. V lost 7 bases to trimming and J lost 0 bases; unmatched junction nucleotides: 9. CDR3 sequence reads: CSGLAGEYSSYNEQFF. The CDR3 DNA reads as TGCAGTGGTCTAGCGGGAGAGTATAGCTCCTACAATGAGCAGTTCTTC.

The chain joins TRBV4-3 to TRBJ2-7; D perhaps matches TRBD1 (9 bases). The CDR3 contains 15 residues. V lost 3 bases and J lost 6, with 18 bases in between. Germline-derived CDR1 and CDR2 are LGHNA and YSLEER. The chain's CDR3 is CASSQGVAGQGEQYF. As DNA, the CDR3 is TGCGCCAGCAGCCAGGGCGTAGCGGGACAGGGCGAGCAGTACTTC.

This clonotype was counted between two and nine times. The chain recombines TRBV7-9 with TRBJ2-7; D is tentatively TRBD1 or TRBD2 (6 bases each). The germline V gene has CDR1 SEHNR and CDR2 FQNEAQ (reference sequence). Trimming left V 7 bases short and J 2 bases short, with 21 bases between. The CDR3 extends over 16 amino acids. CDR3 bases: TGTGCCAGCACCCCGTCCCGGCAGGGGAGGACCTACGAGCAGTACTTC. Encoded protein: CASTPSRQGRTYEQYF.

This clonotype was counted at least ten times. The rearrangement uses TRBV5-6 and TRBJ2-1, with a possible D match to TRBD2 (5 bases). This CDR3 region has 15 residues. Trimming took 1 base from V and 3 from J, leaving 11 bases between them. Looked up from germline, CDR1 is SGHDT and CDR2 is YYEEEE. The CDR3 DNA reads TGTGCCAGCAGCTTGTTTTTCGGGGTCTACAATGAGCAGTTCTTC. Amino acids: CASSLFFGVYNEQFF.

This clonotype has at least ten counts. The V and J genes are TRBV4-2 and TRBJ1-1; possibly TRBD1 for D (5 bases). This CDR3 has 16 amino acids. The germline V and J ends were trimmed by 2 bases and 0 bases, with 13 bases remaining between them. Per germline, CDR1 LGHNA and CDR2 YNFKEQ. DNA for the CDR3: TGTGCCAGCAGCCAATTAGGGGTCGGGATGAACACTGAAGCTTTCTTT. Protein: CASSQLGVGMNTEAFF.

This clonotype was counted a few times. The chain is built from TRBV5-1 and TRBJ1-5, with D unresolved. V was cut by 4 bases and J by 1 base, with 6 bases left in between. This CDR3 spans 13 amino acids. Per germline, CDR1 SGHRS and CDR2 YFSETQ. CDR3 DNA sequence: TGCGCCAGCAGCGAGCGGAGCAATCAGCCCCAGCATTTT. This gives the protein CASSERSNQPQHF.

This chain links TRBV7-9 with TRBJ2-5; 8 bases fit TRBD1. CDR3 length: 16 amino acids. Losses at the gene ends were 2 bases for V and 3 bases for J; bases not matched to a gene: 8. Germline lookup yields CDR1 SEHNR and CDR2 FQNEAQ (reference sequence). Here the CDR3 reads CASSLSLGQGEETQYF. CDR3 DNA sequence: TGTGCCAGCAGCTTAAGCCTAGGACAGGGAGAAGAGACCCAGTACTTC.

The chain couples TRBV25-1 to TRBJ1-1; tentatively, D is TRBD1 (6 bases). The V end lost 7 bases, the J end lost 5 bases, and 14 bases lay between the germline ends. The CDR3 runs 13 residues. Germline V CDR1 and CDR2: MGHDK, SYGVNS. The chain's CDR3 is CASTVGGRTEAFF. The CDR3 coding sequence is TGTGCCAGCACCGTAGGGGGACGGACTGAAGCTTTCTTT.

This clonotype came up a few times. This rearrangement joins TRBV9 to TRBJ2-1, with a tentative D call TRBD2 (5 bases). Deletions cut 2 bases from V and 0 bases from J, with 15 bases between. Germline V lookup: CDR1 SGDLS, CDR2 YYNGEE. CDR3 size: 17 residues. CDR3 nucleotide sequence: TGTGCCAGCAGCGTCTATAGCGTTAAGAGCTCCTACAATGAGCAGTTCTTC. This gives the protein CASSVYSVKSSYNEQFF.

This clonotype appeared a few times. The CDR3 loop reads CASSFSVGGEAFF. The CDR3 nucleotides are TGTGCCAGCAGTTTCTCGGTTGGGGGCGAAGCTTTCTTT. The rearrangement links TRBV12-3 or TRBV12-4 to TRBJ1-1; maybe TRBD1 (6 bases). This CDR3 contains 13 residues. The V gene lost 3 bases and the J gene lost 8 bases, with 13 bases spanning the gap.

In this sample, this clonotype turned up a few times. The V and J genes are TRBV30 and TRBJ2-1, with a weak D call TRBD1 (5 bases). The CDR3 consists of 13 residues. Trimming removed 6 bases at V and 0 bases at J, with 9 bases between. Germline V lookup: CDR1 GTSNPN, CDR2 SVGIG (reference sequence). The CDR3 DNA is TGTGCCTGCACCGACAGCTCCTACAATGAGCAGTTCTTC. Its translation: CACTDSSYNEQFF.